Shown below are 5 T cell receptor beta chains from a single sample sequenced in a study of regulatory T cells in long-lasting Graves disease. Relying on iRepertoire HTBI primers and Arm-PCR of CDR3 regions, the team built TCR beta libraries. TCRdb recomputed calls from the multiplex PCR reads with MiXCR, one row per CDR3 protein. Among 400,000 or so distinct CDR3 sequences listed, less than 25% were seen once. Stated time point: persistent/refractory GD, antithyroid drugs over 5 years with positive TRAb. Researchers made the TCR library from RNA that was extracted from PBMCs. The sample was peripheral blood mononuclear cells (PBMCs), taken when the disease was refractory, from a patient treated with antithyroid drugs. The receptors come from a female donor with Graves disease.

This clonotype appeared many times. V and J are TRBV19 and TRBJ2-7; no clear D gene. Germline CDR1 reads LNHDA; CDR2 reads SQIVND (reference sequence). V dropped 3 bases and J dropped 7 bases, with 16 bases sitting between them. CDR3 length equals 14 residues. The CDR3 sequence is CASSIGLPTSEQYF. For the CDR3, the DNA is TGTGCCAGTAGTATTGGTTTACCAACCAGTGAGCAGTACTTC.

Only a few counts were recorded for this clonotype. The CDR3: CASSGGWNTEAFF. DNA for the CDR3: TGTGCCAGCAGCGGAGGGTGGAACACTGAAGCTTTCTTT. The rearrangement links TRBV6-1 to TRBJ1-1; no clear D. The CDR3 covers 13 residues. Per germline, CDR1 MNHNS and CDR2 SASEGT. The V end lost 6 bases, the J end lost 1 base, and 9 bases lay between the germline ends.

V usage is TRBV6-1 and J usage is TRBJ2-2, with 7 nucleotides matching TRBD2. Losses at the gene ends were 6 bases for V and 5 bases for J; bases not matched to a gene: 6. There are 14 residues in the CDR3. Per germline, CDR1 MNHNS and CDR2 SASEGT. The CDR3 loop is CASSVQGGTGELFF. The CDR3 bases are TGTGCCAGCAGCGTTCAGGGAGGGACCGGGGAGCTGTTTTTT.

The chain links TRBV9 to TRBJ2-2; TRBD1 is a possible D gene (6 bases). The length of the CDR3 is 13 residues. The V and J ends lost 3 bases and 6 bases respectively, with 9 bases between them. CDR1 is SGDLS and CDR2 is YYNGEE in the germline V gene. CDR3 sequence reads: CASSATGSGELFF. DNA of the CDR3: TGTGCCAGCAGCGCGACAGGTTCCGGGGAGCTGTTTTTT.

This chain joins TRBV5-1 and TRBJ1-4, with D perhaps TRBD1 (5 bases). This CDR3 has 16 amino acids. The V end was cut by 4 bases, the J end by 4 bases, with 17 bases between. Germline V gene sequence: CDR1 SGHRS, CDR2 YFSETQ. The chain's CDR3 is CASSPGTSYSNEKLFF. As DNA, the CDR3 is TGCGCCAGCAGCCCCGGGACCTCTTATAGTAATGAAAAACTGTTTTTT.